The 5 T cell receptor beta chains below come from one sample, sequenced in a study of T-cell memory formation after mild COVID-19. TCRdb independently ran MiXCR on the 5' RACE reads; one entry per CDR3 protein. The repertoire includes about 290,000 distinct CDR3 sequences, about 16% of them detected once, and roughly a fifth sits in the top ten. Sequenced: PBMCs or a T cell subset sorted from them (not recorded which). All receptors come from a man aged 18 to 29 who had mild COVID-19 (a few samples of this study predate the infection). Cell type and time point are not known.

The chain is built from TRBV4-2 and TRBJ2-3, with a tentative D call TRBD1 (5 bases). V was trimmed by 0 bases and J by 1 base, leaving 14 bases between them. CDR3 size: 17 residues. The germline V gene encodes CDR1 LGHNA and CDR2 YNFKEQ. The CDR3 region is CASSQDPAGKGTDTQYF. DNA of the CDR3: TGTGCCAGCAGCCAAGATCCGGCAGGGAAAGGCACAGATACGCAGTATTTT.

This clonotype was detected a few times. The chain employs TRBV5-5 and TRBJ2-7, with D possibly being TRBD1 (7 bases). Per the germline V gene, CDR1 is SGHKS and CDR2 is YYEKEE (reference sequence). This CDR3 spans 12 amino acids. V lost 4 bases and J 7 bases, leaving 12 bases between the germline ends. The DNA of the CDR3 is TGTGCCAGCAGCAGGACAGGAGGGGAGCAGTACGTC. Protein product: CASSRTGGEQYV.

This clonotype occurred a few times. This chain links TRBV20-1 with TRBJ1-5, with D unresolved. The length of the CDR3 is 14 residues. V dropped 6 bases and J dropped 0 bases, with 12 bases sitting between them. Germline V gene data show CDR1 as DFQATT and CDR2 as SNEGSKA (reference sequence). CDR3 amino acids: CSARRPYSNQPQHF. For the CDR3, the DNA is TGCAGTGCCCGGAGACCGTATAGCAATCAGCCCCAGCATTTT.

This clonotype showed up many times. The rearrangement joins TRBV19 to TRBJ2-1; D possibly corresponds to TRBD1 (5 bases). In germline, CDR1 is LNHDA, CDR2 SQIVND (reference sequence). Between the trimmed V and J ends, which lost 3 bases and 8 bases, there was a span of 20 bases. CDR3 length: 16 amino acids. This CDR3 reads CASSMVLRGFWHEQFF. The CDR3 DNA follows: TGTGCCAGTAGTATGGTCCTTAGGGGATTTTGGCATGAGCAGTTCTTC.

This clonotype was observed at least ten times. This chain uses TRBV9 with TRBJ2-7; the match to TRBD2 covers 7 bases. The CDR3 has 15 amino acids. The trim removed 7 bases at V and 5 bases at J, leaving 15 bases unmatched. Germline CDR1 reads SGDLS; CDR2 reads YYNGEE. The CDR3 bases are TGTGCCAGCTCTCGCGGGGAGGGGATAACCCACGAGCAGTACTTC. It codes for CASSRGEGITHEQYF. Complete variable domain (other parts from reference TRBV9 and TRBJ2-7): DSGVTQTPKHLITATGQRVTLRCSPRSGDLSVYWYQQSLDQGLQFLIQYYNGEERAKGNILERFSAQQFPDLHSELNLSSLELGDSALYFCASSRGEGITHEQYFGPGTRLTVT.